Following are 30 T cell receptor beta chains from one sample sequenced in a study of technical replicates of blood from several donors (dated by TCRdb to about 2017). The library was generated by the immunoSEQ multiplex PCR assay. TCRdb's version of the immuneACCESS table is confined to in-frame rearrangements and falls short of the full clone set. An unresolved V gene accounts for under half of the shortfall where checked; the remainder is of unknown origin. Across this sample there are 77,000 or so clones, with 92% seen only once. The ten biggest clones cover 0.41% of the sample. Sequenced: T cells isolated from PBMCs. The receptors were gathered from a human donor in good health.

V gene TRBV28 combines with J gene TRBJ2-1; possible D gene TRBD2, 5 bases. CDR1 and CDR2 from the germline V gene are MDHEN and SYDVKM. CDR3 length: 15 residues. Trimming left V 7 bases short and J 0 bases short, with 13 bases between. The CDR3 sequence: CASTIDYSSYNEQFF. The CDR3 nucleotides read TGTGCCAGCACCATCGACTATTCCTCCTACAATGAGCAGTTCTTC.

CDR3 nucleotides: TGTGCCAGCAGTTTGTCGGGCGGGAGCAAATACGAGCAGTACTTC. It yields the protein CASSLSGGSKYEQYF. The V call is TRBV28, the J call TRBJ2-7, with 7 nucleotides matching TRBD2. V was pared by 3 bases and J by 4 bases, with 9 bases of the junction left unmatched. This CDR3 has 15 residues. Germline V gene sequence: CDR1 MDHEN, CDR2 SYDVKM.

CDR3 DNA: TGTGCCAGCAGCTCTACTCCTACCTACGAGCAGTACTTC. It yields the protein CASSSTPTYEQYF. The gene calls are TRBV5-4 and TRBJ2-7; D gene uncertain. V was trimmed by 3 bases and J by 2 bases, leaving 9 bases between them. The CDR3 is made up of 13 amino acids. Germline loops: CDR1 SGHNT, CDR2 YYREEE (reference sequence).

The chain carries TRBV11-1 and TRBJ2-7; the match to TRBD1 covers 10 bases. From germline, CDR1 is SGHAT and CDR2 FQDESV (reference sequence). Germline trimming cut 5 bases from V and 2 bases from J; bases unmatched to any gene: 6. The CDR3 covers 15 residues. The CDR3 region is CASSREGQGTYEQYF. In DNA form, the CDR3 reads TGTGCCAGCAGCCGGGAGGGACAGGGGACCTACGAGCAGTACTTC.

The chain combines TRBV28 with TRBJ2-1, with TRBD2 matching 7 bases. The V segment lost 8 bases and the J segment 9 bases; nucleotides outside the gene matches: 10. This CDR3 spans 13 amino acids. CDR1 and CDR2 from the germline V gene are MDHEN and SYDVKM. Written as DNA, the CDR3 is TGTGCCAGCCTCGGCGGGACTACGGTTGAGCAGTTCTTC. As protein: CASLGGTTVEQFF.

This chain links TRBV30 with TRBJ1-4; TRBD1 might be the D (5 bases). CDR3 length: 12 amino acids. From germline, CDR1 is GTSNPN and CDR2 SVGIG (reference sequence). V was shortened by 0 bases and J by 7 bases, with 6 bases between the two germline ends. CDR3 region: CAWSVQGEKLFF. DNA of the CDR3: TGTGCCTGGAGTGTGCAGGGTGAAAAACTGTTTTTT.

The rearrangement links TRBV27 to TRBJ2-2; possibly TRBD2 for D (6 bases). With 3 bases removed from V and 7 bases from J, the gap between germline ends came to 9 bases. The CDR3 runs to 13 residues. Germline CDR1 and CDR2: MNHEY and SMNVEV (reference sequence). Here the CDR3 DNA reads TGTGCCAGCAGTTTTAGGCGGGACGGGGAGCTGTTTTTT. Protein sequence: CASSFRRDGELFF.

The chain employs TRBV6-1 and TRBJ2-7; 8 bases map to TRBD1. The CDR3 spans 14 residues. Trimming took 7 bases from V and 3 from J; bases not matched to a gene: 8. CDR1 is MNHNS and CDR2 is SASEGT in the germline V gene. CDR3 amino acids: CASIPGQAIYEQYF. CDR3 bases: TGTGCCAGCATTCCGGGACAGGCCATCTACGAGCAGTACTTC.

The V gene is TRBV6-1, the J gene TRBJ2-7; tentatively, D is TRBD2 (6 bases). The V gene lost 4 bases and the J gene lost 2 bases, with 21 bases spanning the gap. Germline V gene sequence: CDR1 MNHNS, CDR2 SASEGT. The CDR3 length is 17 residues. CDR3 protein: CASSGRRGLAGTYEQYF. In nucleotides, the CDR3 is TGTGCCAGCAGTGGGAGGCGGGGTTTGGCGGGAACCTACGAGCAGTACTTC.

The genes are TRBV19 and TRBJ1-2; D possibly corresponds to TRBD1 (6 bases). The V gene's germline CDR1 is LNHDA and CDR2 SQIVND (reference sequence). This CDR3 is 14 amino acids long. V was cut by 6 bases and J by 7 bases, with 18 bases left in between. The CDR3 DNA sequence: TGTGCCAGTAGCCCGGACAGTACGGTTGGTGGCTACACCTTC. Translating gives CASSPDSTVGGYTF.

This sequence joins TRBV5-1 and TRBJ1-4; D gene ambiguous. There are 12 residues in the CDR3. CDR1 is SGHRS, CDR2 YFSETQ, per germline. V lost 0 bases and J 7 bases, leaving 4 bases between the germline ends. CDR3 loop: CASSLGPEKLFF. The CDR3 DNA follows: TGCGCCAGCAGCTTGGGGCCTGAAAAACTGTTTTTT.

The chain carries TRBV9 and TRBJ2-7; D perhaps matches TRBD2 (6 bases). CDR3 length equals 15 residues. From germline, CDR1 is SGDLS and CDR2 YYNGEE. Deletions cut 4 bases from V and 4 bases from J, with 18 bases between. CDR3 sequence reads: CASSPSILLAYEQYF. The DNA of the CDR3 is TGTGCCAGCAGCCCATCTATCCTACTAGCTTACGAGCAGTACTTC.

The chain combines TRBV19 with TRBJ2-1, with D perhaps matching TRBD1 (6 bases). Trimming shortened V by 5 bases and J by 0 bases, and 8 bases separated the two germline ends. CDR3 length equals 14 residues. The germline CDR1 and CDR2 sequences are LNHDA and SQIVND (reference sequence). In nucleotides, the CDR3 is TGTGCCAGTAGTGGGACAAGCTCCTACAATGAGCAGTTCTTC. It specifies CASSGTSSYNEQFF.

The rearrangement links TRBV6-6 to TRBJ1-2, with 8 nucleotides matching TRBD1. V lost 5 bases and J lost 4; bases outside the gene matches: 6. The CDR3 runs 14 residues. Germline CDR1 reads MNHNY; CDR2 reads SVGAGI (reference sequence). CDR3 residues: CASSAGGAGYGYTF. In DNA form, the CDR3 reads TGTGCCAGCAGTGCAGGGGGCGCTGGCTATGGCTACACCTTC.

This chain uses TRBV27 with TRBJ1-1; D gene ambiguous. The CDR3 extends over 14 amino acids. Germline V gene lookup returns CDR1 MNHEY and CDR2 SMNVEV (reference sequence). Trimming left V 5 bases short and J 5 bases short, with 15 bases between. CDR3 in DNA: TGTGCCAGCAGTGCCCTGGGAGGTCGGACTGAAGCTTTCTTT. Translation: CASSALGGRTEAFF.

V is TRBV7-3 and J is TRBJ2-1, with D possibly being TRBD2 (6 bases). The V end was cut by 4 bases, the J end by 8 bases, with 12 bases between. This CDR3 spans 13 amino acids. Per the germline V gene, CDR1 is SGHTA and CDR2 is FQGTGA. The CDR3: CASSSLWGDEQFF. CDR3 in DNA: TGTGCCAGCAGCTCCCTATGGGGGGATGAGCAGTTCTTC. Together with reference TRBV7-3 and TRBJ2-1, the CDR3 gives the full variable domain: GAGVSQTPSNKVTEKGKYVELRCDPISGHTALYWYRQSLGQGPEFLIYFQGTGAADDSGLPNDRFFAVRPEGSVSTLKIQRTERGDSAVYLCASSSLWGDEQFFGPGTRLTVL.

This chain links TRBV9 with TRBJ2-2, with unresolved D. Trimming took off 1 base at V and 6 bases at J, with 7 bases between the two ends. Germline CDR1 SGDLS, CDR2 YYNGEE. The CDR3 is 13 residues long. The CDR3 protein is CASSVLEAGELFF. CDR3 nucleotide sequence: TGTGCCAGCAGCGTACTAGAGGCCGGGGAGCTGTTTTTT.

The chain has TRBV10-3 and TRBJ1-1, with D uncertain. Per germline, CDR1 ENHRY and CDR2 SYGVKD. The CDR3 extends over 17 amino acids. The V and J ends lost 2 bases and 5 bases respectively, with 21 bases between them. CDR3 in amino acids: CAISEPTRSGRTTEAFF. CDR3 DNA sequence: TGTGCCATCAGTGAGCCAACCCGATCGGGGAGAACGACTGAAGCTTTCTTT.

The chain carries TRBV29-1 and TRBJ2-1, with TRBD1 as a possible D gene (5 bases). The length of the CDR3 is 14 residues. Germline lookup yields CDR1 SQVTM and CDR2 ANQGSEA. V dropped 5 bases and J dropped 2 bases, with 13 bases sitting between them. CDR3 nucleotides: TGCAGCGTTTTACCCAGGGTGACCTACAATGAGCAGTTCTTC. Protein sequence: CSVLPRVTYNEQFF.

The CDR3 protein is CASSPRPGQGATEAFF. The CDR3 DNA sequence: TGTGCCAGCAGCCCGCGACCGGGACAGGGGGCTACTGAAGCTTTCTTT. The chain carries TRBV5-4 and TRBJ1-1; 12 bases align to TRBD1. Germline CDR1 and CDR2: SGHNT and YYREEE (reference sequence). The CDR3 extends over 16 amino acids. J lost 5 bases, V lost 4 bases, and 9 bases had no gene match.

This chain links TRBV7-8 with TRBJ2-7, with 10 nucleotides matching TRBD2. The germline gives CDR1 SGHVS, CDR2 FQNEAQ. The ends lost 7 bases at V and 7 bases at J; junction bases unmatched: 4. The length of the CDR3 is 12 residues. The CDR3 is CASKLAGEEQYF. The CDR3 DNA is TGTGCCAGCAAGCTAGCGGGAGAGGAGCAGTACTTC.

The chain combines TRBV2 with TRBJ1-3, with 8 bases fitting TRBD1. V shed 6 bases and J 7 bases; nucleotides not matched to a gene: 8. This CDR3 region has 14 residues. Germline lookup yields CDR1 SNHLY and CDR2 FYNNEI. In DNA, the CDR3 is TGTGCCAGCAGGGGAGACAGGGGACAGAACACCATATATTTT. It specifies CASRGDRGQNTIYF. The whole variable domain, filled in from reference TRBV2 and TRBJ1-3, reads EPEVTQTPSHQVTQMGQEVILRCVPISNHLYFYWYRQILGQKVEFLVSFYNNEISEKSEIFDDQFSVERPDGSNFTLKIRSTKLEDSAMYFCASRGDRGQNTIYFGEGSWLTVV.

The chain has TRBV5-1 and TRBJ2-5, with TRBD2 matching 12 bases. Trimming at V came to 3 bases and at J to 4 bases, leaving 4 bases not matched to a gene. The CDR3 has 15 residues. CDR1 is SGHRS and CDR2 is YFSETQ in the germline V gene. The CDR3 spells CASSSLAGGGETQYF. In DNA, the CDR3 is TGCGCCAGCAGCTCCCTAGCGGGAGGGGGAGAGACCCAGTACTTC.

The V and J genes are TRBV9 and TRBJ2-7, with D possibly being TRBD2 (5 bases). The length of the CDR3 is 15 residues. CDR1 and CDR2 (germline): SGDLS, YYNGEE. V lost 3 bases, J lost 2 bases, and 15 bases lay in between. The CDR3 nucleotides are TGTGCCAGCAGCGGGACTCCTAGCAGTCCCTACGAGCAGTACTTC. It specifies CASSGTPSSPYEQYF.

The gene calls are TRBV6-5 and TRBJ2-5; D is ambiguous. CDR1 and CDR2 (germline): MNHEY, SVGAGI. Trimming took 0 bases from V and 1 from J, leaving 6 bases between them. The CDR3 has 14 residues. The CDR3 DNA reads TGTGCCAGCAGTTACTCCCGCGGCCAAGAGACCCAGTACTTC. Its protein product is CASSYSRGQETQYF.

V usage is TRBV30 and J usage is TRBJ2-3, with D possibly TRBD2 on 6 matching bases. The CDR3 is made up of 14 amino acids. Germline-derived CDR1 and CDR2 are GTSNPN and SVGIG (reference sequence). The ends were cut back, 6 bases at V and 0 bases at J, with 13 bases in the middle. CDR3 DNA sequence: TGTGCCTGCGGGAGAGGTGGAAGCACAGATACGCAGTATTTT. Its translation: CACGRGGSTDTQYF.

The chain employs TRBV11-2 and TRBJ2-1, with 9 bases identical to TRBD2. Germline assignment: CDR1 SGHAT and CDR2 FQNNGV. This CDR3 contains 14 residues. V was pared by 10 bases and J by 3 bases, with 7 bases of the junction left unmatched. CDR3 region: CATLAGESYNEQFF. CDR3 coding DNA: TGTGCCACCTTAGCGGGAGAAAGCTACAATGAGCAGTTCTTC.

This rearrangement joins TRBV19 to TRBJ1-2; no clear D gene. In germline, CDR1 is LNHDA, CDR2 SQIVND (reference sequence). This CDR3 has 15 amino acids. Trimming stripped 5 bases from V and 1 base from J, with 14 bases between. The CDR3 region has the DNA TGTGCCAGTAGTCCGTCCACCGGGGTTAACTATGGCTACACCTTC. This sequence encodes CASSPSTGVNYGYTF.

This clone was counted ten times or more. The chain links TRBV7-9 to TRBJ2-2, with D unresolved. This CDR3 has 14 residues. The ends were cut back, 3 bases at V and 4 bases at J, with 9 bases in the middle. Germline lookup yields CDR1 SEHNR and CDR2 FQNEAQ (reference sequence). Here the CDR3 reads CASSLAVTTGELFF. CDR3 DNA sequence: TGTGCCAGCAGCTTGGCAGTTACCACCGGGGAGCTGTTTTTT.

The genes are TRBV19 and TRBJ1-1; a weak D match, TRBD1 (5 bases). V was pared by 4 bases and J by 3 bases, with 9 bases between. Germline CDR1 LNHDA, CDR2 SQIVND (reference sequence). The CDR3 has 13 amino acids. The CDR3 spells CASSTGRDTEAFF. For the CDR3, the DNA is TGTGCCAGTAGTACAGGGAGGGACACTGAAGCTTTCTTT.